This T cell receptor beta chain was documented in a study of blood T cell repertoires in COVID-19. Overall study context: Specimens from acute and convalescent COVID-19 originated in the United States, Italy and Spain.

CDR1 and CDR2 (germline): MNHEY, SVGEGT. The ends were cut back, 5 bases at V and 1 base at J, with 18 bases in the middle. CDR3 length: 17 residues. Seattle patients were enrolled during active infection and followed longitudinally. Generated by immunoSEQ multiplex PCR, the TCRdb table keeps only in-frame clones and is missing some. The table includes about 150,000 clones, about 76% detected once. Sample: peripheral blood. J is TRBJ2-1 and V is TRBV6-2 or TRBV6-3; maybe TRBD2 (6 bases). This receptor was taken from a woman in her sixties or seventies with COVID-19, enrolled during active disease. The CDR3 region is CASSPHPAGRSYNEQFF. The CDR3 DNA is TGTGCCAGCAGTCCACATCCTGCGGGGCGGTCCTACAATGAGCAGTTCTTC.